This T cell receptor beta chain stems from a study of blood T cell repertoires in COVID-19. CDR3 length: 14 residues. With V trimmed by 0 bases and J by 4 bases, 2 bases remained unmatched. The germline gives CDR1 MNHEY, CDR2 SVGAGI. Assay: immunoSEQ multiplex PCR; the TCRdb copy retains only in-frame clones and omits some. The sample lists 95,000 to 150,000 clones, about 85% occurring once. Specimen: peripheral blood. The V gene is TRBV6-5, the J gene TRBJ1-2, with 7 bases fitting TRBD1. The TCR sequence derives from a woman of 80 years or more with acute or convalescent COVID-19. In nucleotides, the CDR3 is TGTGCCAGCAGTTACTCAGGGGGCGTCTATGGCTACACCTTC. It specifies CASSYSGGVYGYTF.